Listed here are 8 T cell receptor beta chains from one sample, sequenced in a study of blood T cells in healthy people across ages. Then a second PCR, running about 6 to 12 cycles, was carried out with a sample-barcoded 5' primer and a J-beta primer mix. TCRdb passed the 5' RACE reads through MiXCR, listing each CDR3 protein once. The data contain approximately 350,000 distinct CDR3 sequences, 52% of them singletons. The specimen sequenced was blood. The receptor source for this set is a man aged 55 to 70 in good health.

The V and J genes are TRBV27 and TRBJ2-4; perhaps TRBD1 as D (6 bases). Trimming shortened V by 6 bases and J by 1 base, and 13 bases separated the two germline ends. Germline CDR1 MNHEY, CDR2 SMNVEV (reference sequence). The CDR3 has 15 residues. The CDR3 is CASRPEGGAKNIQYF. DNA of the CDR3: TGTGCCAGCAGACCCGAAGGGGGTGCCAAAAACATTCAGTACTTC.

The V and J genes are TRBV24-1 and TRBJ2-4; the match to TRBD1 covers 7 bases. CDR3 length equals 12 residues. J was trimmed by 3 bases and V by 10 bases; bases with no gene match: 2. The V gene's germline CDR1 is KGHDR and CDR2 SFDVKD. CDR3 nucleotide sequence: TGTGCCACACGGGACAGCAAAAACATTCAGTACTTC. It codes for CATRDSKNIQYF.

This clonotype was recorded only once. The chain is built from TRBV5-1 and TRBJ2-1, with 12 bases identical to TRBD1. The CDR3 loop spans 16 amino acids. Trimming cost V 0 bases and J 8 bases; bases outside gene matches: 6. The germline gives CDR1 SGHRS, CDR2 YFSETQ. The CDR3 DNA sequence: TGCGCCAGCAGCTTGGATTCCGGGACAGGGGGCTATGAGCAGTTCTTC. It is translated as CASSLDSGTGGYEQFF.

The chain has TRBV20-1 and TRBJ1-1, with no clear D. Between the trimmed V and J ends, which lost 6 bases and 1 base, there was a span of 6 bases. CDR3 length: 11 residues. Germline lookup yields CDR1 DFQATT and CDR2 SNEGSKA (reference sequence). The CDR3 loop is CSAPENTEAFF. CDR3 coding DNA: TGCAGTGCCCCAGAGAACACTGAAGCTTTCTTT.

Only a few counts were recorded for this clonotype. J is TRBJ2-1 and V is TRBV20-1; D might be TRBD1 (5 bases). The CDR3 totals 14 residues. The V end was cut by 5 bases, the J end by 5 bases, with 16 bases between. Germline lookup yields CDR1 DFQATT and CDR2 SNEGSKA (reference sequence). Here the CDR3 reads CSAPVWGGDNEQFF. CDR3 nucleotide sequence: TGCAGTGCTCCCGTGTGGGGCGGAGACAATGAGCAGTTCTTC.

There are a few counts of this clonotype. The CDR3 here is CASTPLNGYTF. The CDR3 DNA sequence: TGTGCCAGCACCCCACTGAATGGCTACACCTTC. The gene calls are TRBV2 and TRBJ1-2, with D uncertain. The germline V gene has CDR1 SNHLY and CDR2 FYNNEI. Trimming pared 7 bases from V and 6 bases from J, leaving 9 bases between. The CDR3 runs to 11 residues.

This clonotype was observed a few times. The chain carries TRBV3-1 and TRBJ1-2; D gene unclear. This CDR3 is 14 amino acids long. In germline, CDR1 is LGHDT, CDR2 YNNKEL (reference sequence). Trimming took off 4 bases at V and 8 bases at J, with 17 bases between the two ends. The CDR3, as DNA: TGTGCCAGCAGCCGTGGACGGGGAGAAATAGGCTACACCTTC. Translation: CASSRGRGEIGYTF.

This clonotype was counted once. This chain links TRBV6-1 with TRBJ2-1, with 7 positions matching TRBD1. Germline V gives CDR1 MNHNS, CDR2 SASEGT. Trimming took 7 bases from V and 0 from J; bases not matched to a gene: 9. The CDR3 runs 16 residues. CDR3 coding DNA: TGTGCCAGCAAGCGACAGGGTACGTGCTCCTACAATGAGCAGTTCTTC. It translates to CASKRQGTCSYNEQFF.